Below, 30 T cell receptor beta chains from the same sample are listed, as sequenced in a study of blood T cell repertoires in COVID-19. Only in-frame clones appear in the TCRdb table, and some are missing; sequencing was by immunoSEQ multiplex PCR. The profile covers roughly 200,000 clones, with 70% to 90% appearing a single time and approximately 12% taken by the ten largest. Sequenced material: peripheral blood. The receptors come from a woman under 30 who had recovered from COVID-19.

The J gene is TRBJ2-3, the V gene TRBV7-9; D might be TRBD2 (6 bases). V lost 4 bases to trimming and J lost 5 bases, with 13 bases between them. In germline, CDR1 is SEHNR, CDR2 FQNEAQ (reference sequence). The CDR3 sequence is 14 residues long. CDR3 DNA: TGTGCCAGCAGCTGGAGGACTAATGGAGATACGCAGTATTTT. Protein sequence: CASSWRTNGDTQYF.

The J gene is TRBJ2-1, the V gene TRBV7-9; D is unresolved. This CDR3 comprises 17 residues. From germline, CDR1 is SEHNR and CDR2 FQNEAQ (reference sequence). Deletions cut 5 bases from V and 10 bases from J, with 27 bases between. CDR3 in amino acids: CASSGPHQSPSTAEQFF. CDR3 DNA: TGTGCCAGCAGCGGTCCTCACCAGTCCCCGTCTACAGCAGAGCAGTTCTTC.

This chain connects TRBV7-3 to TRBJ2-3, with D possibly being TRBD2 (6 bases). There are 15 residues in the CDR3. V was clipped by 6 bases and J by 6 bases, with 19 bases between them. In germline, CDR1 is SGHTA, CDR2 FQGTGA. CDR3 DNA: TGTGCCAGCAGGGACGCGGGGTCTATGGGCGATACGCAGTATTTT. It encodes CASRDAGSMGDTQYF.

V gene TRBV5-1 combines with J gene TRBJ2-5; the match to TRBD2 covers 14 bases. The CDR3 spans 17 residues. J gave up 5 bases and V 5 bases, and 11 bases lay outside the gene matches. The germline V gene has CDR1 SGHRS and CDR2 YFSETQ. CDR3 region: CASSLGLAGEGWETQYF. The CDR3, as DNA: TGCGCCAGCAGTCTGGGACTAGCGGGAGAGGGTTGGGAGACCCAGTACTTC.

The chain couples TRBV20-1 to TRBJ2-1, with 10 positions matching TRBD2. The CDR3 runs 15 residues. Losses at the gene ends were 3 bases for V and 8 bases for J; bases not matched to a gene: 10. Germline loops: CDR1 DFQATT, CDR2 SNEGSKA (reference sequence). For the CDR3, the DNA is TGCAGTGCTAGTGAAAGGACTAGCGGATCTCATGAGCAGTTCTTC. It yields the protein CSASERTSGSHEQFF.

The chain links TRBV23-1 to TRBJ2-7; 7 nucleotides agree with TRBD1. TRBV23-1 is known as an ORF, though its function is uncertain. The V segment lost 4 bases and the J segment 4 bases; nucleotides outside the gene matches: 10. This CDR3 is built from 15 residues. CDR3 amino acids: CASSPTGVGVYEQYF. In DNA, the CDR3 is TGCGCCAGCAGTCCTACAGGGGTGGGGGTGTACGAGCAGTACTTC.

This clone was counted once. The rearrangement links TRBV7-3 to TRBJ1-3; D unresolved. The germline gives CDR1 SGHTA, CDR2 FQGTGA. V lost 3 bases and J lost 0, with 3 bases in between. The CDR3 totals 13 residues. The CDR3 protein is CASSFYSGNTIYF. CDR3 DNA sequence: TGTGCCAGCAGCTTCTACTCTGGAAACACCATATATTTT.

The rearrangement uses TRBV29-1 and TRBJ2-1; TRBD2 matches at 8 bases. Losses at the gene ends were 7 bases for V and 3 bases for J; bases not matched to a gene: 8. Per germline, CDR1 SQVTM and CDR2 ANQGSEA. This CDR3 spans 14 amino acids. The DNA for the CDR3 is TGCAGCGGGAGGGAGACTAGCGTCTACAATGAGCAGTTCTTC. Translating it yields CSGRETSVYNEQFF.

The chain employs TRBV3-1 (or the pseudogene TRBV3-2) and TRBJ2-2; 8 nucleotides align to TRBD1. J was trimmed by 1 base and V by 1 base; bases with no gene match: 5. This CDR3 spans 17 amino acids. Germline V gene data show CDR1 as LGHDT and CDR2 as YNNKEL (reference sequence). The CDR3 DNA reads as TGTGCCAGCAGCCAAGTCGTGACAGGGGTGAACACCGGGGAGCTGTTTTTT. It codes for CASSQVVTGVNTGELFF.

The chain combines TRBV14 with TRBJ1-2; D gene ambiguous. Trimming removed 1 base from V and 4 bases from J, with 7 bases in between. The germline gives CDR1 SGHDN, CDR2 FVKESK. This CDR3 region has 13 residues. CDR3 nucleotide sequence: TGTGCCAGCAGCCAAGTACAACCCTATGGCTACACCTTC. This sequence encodes CASSQVQPYGYTF. Complete variable domain (other parts from reference TRBV14 and TRBJ1-2): EAGVTQFPSHSVIEKGQTVTLRCDPISGHDNLYWYRRVMGKEIKFLLHFVKESKQDESGMPNNRFLAERTGGTYSTLKVQPAELEDSGVYFCASSQVQPYGYTFGSGTRLTVV.

This clone was observed a single time. The chain is built from TRBV6-6 and TRBJ1-5; 9 bases map to TRBD1. With V trimmed by 4 bases and J by 7 bases, 8 bases remained unmatched. CDR3 length: 15 residues. Germline lookup yields CDR1 MNHNY and CDR2 SVGAGI (reference sequence). The CDR3 DNA sequence: TGTGCCAGCAGTTCAAGACAGGGGGTCTCACAGCCCCAGCATTTT. Encoded protein: CASSSRQGVSQPQHF.

This chain joins TRBV7-9 and TRBJ2-5; D might be TRBD2 (6 bases). This CDR3 comprises 17 residues. CDR1 is SEHNR, CDR2 FQNEAQ, per germline (reference sequence). V was trimmed by 5 bases and J by 5 bases, leaving 24 bases between them. The CDR3: CASSDRPLRTTWETQYF. CDR3 sequence (DNA): TGTGCCAGCAGCGACCGGCCCCTCCGGACTACCTGGGAGACCCAGTACTTC.

This clone turned up a few times. The chain has TRBV5-4 and TRBJ2-1; 13 bases agree with TRBD2. Germline V gene sequence: CDR1 SGHNT, CDR2 YYREEE (reference sequence). The CDR3 sequence is 15 residues long. V shed 4 bases, J shed 7 bases, and the junction held 5 bases outside the gene matches. The CDR3 nucleotides read TGTGCCAGCAGCCCGACTAGCGGGAGGCCTAATGAGCAGTTCTTC. It codes for CASSPTSGRPNEQFF. The whole variable domain, filled in from reference TRBV5-4 and TRBJ2-1, reads ETGVTQSPTHLIKTRGQQVTLRCSSQSGHNTVSWYQQALGQGPQFIFQYYREEENGRGNFPPRFSGLQFPNYSSELNVNALELDDSALYLCASSPTSGRPNEQFFGPGTRLTVL.

This sequence joins TRBV11-3 and TRBJ2-7; TRBD2 aligns across 8 bases. Germline V lookup: CDR1 SGHNT, CDR2 YENEEA. This CDR3 contains 14 residues. The ends lost 5 bases at V and 6 bases at J; junction bases unmatched: 9. The CDR3 sequence is CASSKFAGGSEQYF. In nucleotides, the CDR3 is TGTGCCAGCAGCAAATTTGCGGGAGGTAGCGAGCAGTACTTC. Together with reference TRBV11-3 and TRBJ2-7, the CDR3 gives the full variable domain: EAGVVQSPRYKIIEKKQPVAFWCNPISGHNTLYWYLQNLGQGPELLIRYENEEAVDDSQLPKDRFSAERLKGVDSTLKIQPAELGDSAVYLCASSKFAGGSEQYFGPGTRLTVT.

V usage is TRBV27 and J usage is TRBJ2-3; TRBD2 aligns across 12 bases. CDR3 length equals 17 residues. V was clipped by 5 bases and J by 1 base; unmatched bases: 7. Germline V gene data show CDR1 as MNHEY and CDR2 as SMNVEV (reference sequence). The CDR3 reads CASSSSTSGGRTDTQYF. CDR3 nucleotides: TGTGCCAGCAGTAGCTCGACTAGCGGGGGTCGCACAGATACGCAGTATTTT.

The rearrangement links TRBV19 to TRBJ1-2, with a weak D call TRBD1 (5 bases). The CDR3 is 12 residues long. CDR1 is LNHDA and CDR2 is SQIVND in the germline V gene (reference sequence). The ends were cut back, 9 bases at V and 2 bases at J, with 10 bases in the middle. CDR3 DNA sequence: TGTGCCAGCCTTACAGGCAACTATGGCTACACCTTC. Translated: CASLTGNYGYTF. Supplemented by reference TRBV19 and TRBJ1-2, the full variable domain reads DGGITQSPKYLFRKEGQNVTLSCEQNLNHDAMYWYRQDPGQGLRLIYYSQIVNDFQKGDIAEGYSVSREKKESFPLTVTSAQKNPTAFYLCASLTGNYGYTFGSGTRLTVV.

The CDR3, as DNA: TGCAGCGTTGAGTCTAGCGGGGGCTACGAGCAGTACTTC. Its translation is CSVESSGGYEQYF. The gene calls are TRBV29-1 and TRBJ2-7; 10 nucleotides agree with TRBD2. Trimming cost V 3 bases and J 3 bases; bases outside gene matches: 2. The CDR3 is made up of 13 amino acids. Germline V gives CDR1 SQVTM, CDR2 ANQGSEA.

This clone was seen more than once but under ten times. The chain combines TRBV29-1 with TRBJ2-3, with TRBD2 matching over 11 bases. The CDR3 extends over 14 amino acids. CDR1 and CDR2 (germline): SQVTM, ANQGSEA. V lost 4 bases, J lost 5 bases, and 5 bases stayed unmatched. In DNA form, the CDR3 reads TGCAGCGTTGCCACTAGCGGGAGAGGAGATACGCAGTATTTT. As protein: CSVATSGRGDTQYF.

The rearrangement uses TRBV5-1 and TRBJ2-3; TRBD2 matches 8 bases. CDR1 SGHRS and CDR2 YFSETQ come from the germline V gene. With V trimmed by 2 bases and J by 4 bases, 6 bases remained unmatched. The CDR3 consists of 15 residues. This chain's CDR3 is CASSLSGGRADTQYF. CDR3 nucleotides: TGCGCCAGCAGCTTATCGGGAGGGCGGGCAGATACGCAGTATTTT.

The chain employs TRBV5-6 and TRBJ1-1; 12 nucleotides match TRBD1. The trim removed 6 bases at V and 7 bases at J, leaving 7 bases unmatched. This CDR3 contains 14 residues. The germline V gene encodes CDR1 SGHDT and CDR2 YYEEEE. The DNA for the CDR3 is TGTGCCAGCACTCCCGGGACAGGGGGCTTTGAAGCTTTCTTT. It yields the protein CASTPGTGGFEAFF.

This sequence joins TRBV6-1 and TRBJ2-7; 7 bases are shared with TRBD2. J lost 4 bases, V lost 4 bases, and 13 bases had no gene match. This CDR3 has 16 amino acids. Germline CDR1 MNHNS, CDR2 SASEGT. The DNA of the CDR3 is TGTGCCAGCAGTGGGGGGGGGTATTATGGTGGATACGAGCAGTACTTC. The encoded protein is CASSGGGYYGGYEQYF.

There are a few counts of this clone. J is TRBJ2-7 and V is TRBV7-9; possibly TRBD2 for D (5 bases). V gave up 0 bases and J gave up 3 bases, with 12 bases separating them. Germline lookup yields CDR1 SEHNR and CDR2 FQNEAQ (reference sequence). This CDR3 has 15 amino acids. CDR3 residues: CASSLAGVNLYEQYF. In DNA, the CDR3 is TGTGCCAGCAGCTTAGCGGGAGTGAATCTCTACGAGCAGTACTTC.

V is TRBV19 and J is TRBJ1-2; 7 bases map to TRBD1. CDR3 size: 11 residues. Germline values: CDR1 LNHDA, CDR2 SQIVND (reference sequence). V was clipped by 7 bases and J by 6 bases; unmatched bases: 2. CDR3 bases: TGTGCCAGTACCACAGGGGATGGCTACACCTTC. This sequence encodes CASTTGDGYTF.

The genes are TRBV30 and TRBJ2-1; 11 nucleotides agree with TRBD2. V shed 2 bases, J shed 1 base, and the junction held 10 bases outside the gene matches. The V gene's germline CDR1 is GTSNPN and CDR2 SVGIG (reference sequence). The CDR3 totals 18 residues. CDR3: CAWSIGASGRFSYNEQFF. The CDR3 bases are TGTGCCTGGAGTATAGGGGCTAGCGGGAGGTTTTCCTACAATGAGCAGTTCTTC. The complete variable domain, with remaining parts taken from reference TRBV30 and TRBJ2-1, reads SQTIHQWPATLVQPVGSPLSLECTVEGTSNPNLYWYRQAAGRGLQLLFYSVGIGQISSEVPQNLSASRPQDRQFILSSKKLLLSDSGFYLCAWSIGASGRFSYNEQFFGPGTRLTVL.

This sequence joins TRBV2 and TRBJ2-7; 7 bases map to TRBD2. The CDR3 consists of 18 residues. Germline values: CDR1 SNHLY, CDR2 FYNNEI. Trimming removed 7 bases from V and 1 base from J; junction bases left unmatched: 19. CDR3 protein: CASTYNGGEGPLSYEQYF. The CDR3 coding sequence is TGTGCCAGCACCTACAACGGAGGGGAGGGTCCGCTGTCCTACGAGCAGTACTTC. The whole variable domain, filled in from reference TRBV2 and TRBJ2-7, reads EPEVTQTPSHQVTQMGQEVILRCVPISNHLYFYWYRQILGQKVEFLVSFYNNEISEKSEIFDDQFSVERPDGSNFTLKIRSTKLEDSAMYFCASTYNGGEGPLSYEQYFGPGTRLTVT.

This clone was detected only once. The chain uses TRBV7-3 and TRBJ2-1; D may be TRBD2 (5 bases). Per the germline V gene, CDR1 is SGHTA and CDR2 is FQGTGA. The CDR3 totals 14 residues. Trimming cost V 3 bases and J 11 bases, with 17 bases left between them. CDR3 DNA: TGTGCCAGCAGCTTGAATTCGGTGAGCGGAAAGCAGTTCTTC. Protein sequence: CASSLNSVSGKQFF.

The CDR3 region is CASSVQAGGVEQFF. In nucleotides, the CDR3 is TGTGCCAGCAGCGTACAGGCGGGAGGGGTTGAGCAGTTCTTC. The gene calls are TRBV9 and TRBJ2-1; 9 bases are a match to TRBD2. The trim removed 1 base at V and 9 bases at J, leaving 5 bases unmatched. Germline lookup yields CDR1 SGDLS and CDR2 YYNGEE. CDR3 length equals 14 residues.

V usage is TRBV29-1 and J usage is TRBJ2-6, with D hard to call. The CDR3 has 16 amino acids. Per the germline V gene, CDR1 is SQVTM and CDR2 is ANQGSEA. V was cut by 0 bases and J by 2 bases, with 11 bases left in between. The CDR3 nucleotides read TGCAGCGTTGAAGATCAAGTTGGCCCTGGGGCCAACGTCCTGACTTTC. This codes for CSVEDQVGPGANVLTF.

This chain uses TRBV6-2 or TRBV6-3 with TRBJ1-5, with TRBD1 identical over 9 bases. The ends lost 5 bases at V and 2 bases at J; junction bases unmatched: 10. Per germline, CDR1 MNHEY and CDR2 SVGEGT. There are 17 residues in the CDR3. The CDR3 spells CASSVLDRGFGNQPQHF. In DNA, the CDR3 is TGTGCCAGCAGTGTCCTGGACAGGGGATTCGGCAATCAGCCCCAGCATTTT.

The chain combines TRBV5-1 with TRBJ1-2; D is unresolved. Germline V gene sequence: CDR1 SGHRS, CDR2 YFSETQ. This CDR3 has 13 amino acids. The V end was cut by 0 bases, the J end by 4 bases, with 7 bases between. The CDR3 bases are TGCGCCAGCAGCTTGGGGCAGATCTATGGCTACACCTTC. Translation: CASSLGQIYGYTF.